These 10 T cell receptor beta chains were all obtained from the same sample, sequenced in a study of T cells in Graves' hyperthyroidism and ophthalmopathy. Amplification yielded TCR beta CDR3 regions, with RNA transcripts as the source. First-round RT-PCR with HTBI primers amplified the TCR CDR3 region. MiXCR, applied by TCRdb to the multiplex PCR reads, yields one record per CDR3 protein. The table includes hundreds of thousands of distinct CDR3 sequences, 15% to 18% detected once. The sequenced sample was blood. The receptors here all came from a woman under 30 with Graves' hyperthyroidism.

Many counts were recorded for this clonotype. The J gene is TRBJ1-6, the V gene TRBV7-8, with a possible D match to TRBD1 (5 bases). V was pared by 2 bases and J by 2 bases, with 10 bases between. Germline CDR1 reads SGHVS; CDR2 reads FQNEAQ. The CDR3 has 16 amino acids. CDR3 in DNA: TGTGCCAGCAGCTTATCCGGGGCCCCCTATAATTCACCCCTCCACTTT. This codes for CASSLSGAPYNSPLHF.

This clonotype was detected many times. CDR3 nucleotides: TGTGCCAGCAGTTACTCCTCCGACGGGTACACAGATACGCAGTATTTT. Amino acids: CASSYSSDGYTDTQYF. The chain links TRBV6-6 to TRBJ2-3, with D uncertain. The CDR3 length is 16 residues. Germline V gives CDR1 MNHNY, CDR2 SVGAGI (reference sequence). Trimming removed 0 bases from V and 2 bases from J, with 12 bases in between.

This clonotype was seen many times. The chain links TRBV29-1 to TRBJ2-7; weak D call: TRBD2 (5 bases). Germline CDR1 SQVTM, CDR2 ANQGSEA. Between the trimmed V and J ends, which lost 5 bases and 2 bases, there was a span of 13 bases. The CDR3 consists of 13 residues. CDR3 DNA sequence: TGCAGCGTTCAGGACTTGTATACCTACGAGCAGTACTTC. It encodes CSVQDLYTYEQYF.

The chain carries TRBV2 and TRBJ1-2, with D tentatively TRBD1 (5 bases). V gave up 4 bases and J gave up 8 bases, with 8 bases separating them. This CDR3 region has 11 residues. Germline lookup yields CDR1 SNHLY and CDR2 FYNNEI. The CDR3 region is CASSVRVGYTF. Here the CDR3 DNA reads TGTGCCAGCAGTGTCAGGGTCGGCTACACCTTC.

Many counts were recorded for this clonotype. The junction departs from the called germline gene at one end, perhaps through a read error. This rearrangement joins TRBV7-7 to TRBJ2-1; TRBD2 matches at 10 bases. The CDR3 extends over 15 amino acids. Germline assignment: CDR1 SSHAT and CDR2 FNYEAQ (reference sequence). CDR3 loop: CASSPGLADYNEQFF. The CDR3 DNA reads as TGTGCTAGCAGCCCAGGACTAGCGGACTACAATGAGCAGTTCTTC. Using reference TRBV7-7 and TRBJ2-1 for the parts outside the CDR3, the full variable domain is GAGVSQSPRYKVTKRGQDVTLRCDPISSHATLYWYQQALGQGPEFLTYFNYEAQPDKSGLPSDRFSAERPEGSISTLTIQRTEQRDSAMYRCASSPGLADYNEQFFGPGTRLTVL.

The chain links TRBV7-6 to TRBJ2-7, with 9 bases that match TRBD1. Germline CDR1 and CDR2: SGHVS and FNYEAQ. This CDR3 has 16 residues. V lost 2 bases to trimming and J lost 5 bases; unmatched junction nucleotides: 10. Written as DNA, the CDR3 is TGTGCCAGCAGCTTAAGTTTTGGGACAGGGACGGACGAGCAGTACTTC. This gives the protein CASSLSFGTGTDEQYF.

This clonotype was seen ten or more times. The chain couples TRBV29-1 to TRBJ1-3; D remains ambiguous. This CDR3 has 12 amino acids. Germline V gives CDR1 SQVTM, CDR2 ANQGSEA. Trimming shortened V by 4 bases and J by 0 bases, and 4 bases separated the two germline ends. In DNA form, the CDR3 reads TGCAGCGTTGGGGACTCTGGAAACACCATATATTTT. It specifies CSVGDSGNTIYF.

This clonotype was counted ten times or more. V gene TRBV20-1 combines with J gene TRBJ2-1; 12 nucleotides align to TRBD2. The J segment lost 1 base and the V segment lost 5 bases, leaving 3 bases of the junction unmatched. The germline gives CDR1 DFQATT, CDR2 SNEGSKA (reference sequence). The CDR3 length is 15 residues. For the CDR3, the DNA is TGCAGTGCTCCCGGACTAGCGGGGTCCTACAATGAGCAGTTCTTC. Amino acid sequence: CSAPGLAGSYNEQFF.

This clonotype showed up many times. V usage is TRBV28 and J usage is TRBJ1-5, with 7 bases identical to TRBD1. Germline trimming cut 5 bases from V and 2 bases from J; bases unmatched to any gene: 6. This CDR3 has 15 amino acids. Germline assignment: CDR1 MDHEN and CDR2 SYDVKM. In DNA, the CDR3 is TGTGCCAGCAGTAACGGACAGGCTGGCAATCAGCCCCAGCATTTT. Its protein is CASSNGQAGNQPQHF.

The chain uses TRBV9 and TRBJ2-5; 11 positions agree with TRBD1. Germline values: CDR1 SGDLS, CDR2 YYNGEE. The CDR3 consists of 15 residues. V shed 4 bases and J 4 bases; nucleotides not matched to a gene: 6. The CDR3 bases are TGTGCCAGCAGCTGGGGACAGGGGGGTCGAGAGACCCAGTACTTC. Protein: CASSWGQGGRETQYF. Drawing the rest from reference TRBV9 and TRBJ2-5, the complete variable domain is DSGVTQTPKHLITATGQRVTLRCSPRSGDLSVYWYQQSLDQGLQFLIQYYNGEERAKGNILERFSAQQFPDLHSELNLSSLELGDSALYFCASSWGQGGRETQYFGPGTRLLVL.